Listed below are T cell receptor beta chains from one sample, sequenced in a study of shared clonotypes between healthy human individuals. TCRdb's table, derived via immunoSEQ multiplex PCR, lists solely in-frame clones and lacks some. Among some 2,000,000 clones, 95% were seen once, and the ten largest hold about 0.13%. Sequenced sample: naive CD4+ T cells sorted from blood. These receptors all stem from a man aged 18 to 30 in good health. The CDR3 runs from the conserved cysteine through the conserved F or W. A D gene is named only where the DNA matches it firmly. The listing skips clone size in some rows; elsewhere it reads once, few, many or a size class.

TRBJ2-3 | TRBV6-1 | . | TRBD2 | TGTGCCAGCAGTGAAAATCTTATGGGACTAGCCCTTAGATTGCAGTATTTT | CASSENLMGLALRLQYF
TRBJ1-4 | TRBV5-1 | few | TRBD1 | TGCGCCAGCAGCTCCGGGACAGCTAATGAAAAACTGTTTTTT | CASSSGTANEKLFF
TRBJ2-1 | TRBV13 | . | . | TGTGCCAGCAGCCCCCGTTGGTACAATGAGCAGTTCTTC | CASSPRWYNEQFF
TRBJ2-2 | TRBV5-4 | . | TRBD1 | TGTGCCAGCAGCTCGGACAGGGCGAACACCGGGGAGCTGTTTTTT | CASSSDRANTGELFF
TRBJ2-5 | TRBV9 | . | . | TGTGCCAGCAGCCGCGGTGGGGAGACCCAGTACTTC | CASSRGGETQYF
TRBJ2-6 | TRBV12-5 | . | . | TGTGCTAGTGGTTTGCTGCGGACACCGGGACTTAAGTCTGGGGCCAACGTCCTGACTTTC | CASGLLRTPGLKSGANVLTF
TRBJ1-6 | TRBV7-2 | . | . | TGTGCCAGCAGCTGGGGGATCCCCCTCCACTTT | CASSWGIPLHF
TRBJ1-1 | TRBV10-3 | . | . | TGTGCCATCAGTGCAGGAAAGGGTTTTGGCACTGAAGCTTTCTTT | CAISAGKGFGTEAFF
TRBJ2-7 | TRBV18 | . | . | TGTGCCAGCTCACCACTTAGCGGAAGTTCCTACGAGCAGTACTTC | CASSPLSGSSYEQYF
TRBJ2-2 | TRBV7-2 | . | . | TGTGCCAGCAGCCTGCGTAGTTGGATTAACACCGGGGAGCTGTTTTTT | CASSLRSWINTGELFF
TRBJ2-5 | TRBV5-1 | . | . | TGCGCCAGCAGCTTGCTTCCAGGCCAAGAGACCCAGTACTTC | CASSLLPGQETQYF
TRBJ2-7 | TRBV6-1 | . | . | TGTGCCAGCAGTGAGGCCAACTCCTACGAGCAGTACTTC | CASSEANSYEQYF
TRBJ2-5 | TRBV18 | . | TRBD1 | TGTGCCAGCTCACCACGTCAGGGGGCAGGAGAGACCCAGTACTTC | CASSPRQGAGETQYF
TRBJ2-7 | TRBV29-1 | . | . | TGCAGCGCCTGGACCCCCTCGTTGGCCGAGCAGTACTTC | CSAWTPSLAEQYF
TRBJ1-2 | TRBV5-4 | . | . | TGTGCCAGCAGCTTCGACATTTCTAACTATGGCTACACCTTC | CASSFDISNYGYTF
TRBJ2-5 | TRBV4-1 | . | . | TGCGCCAGCAGCCAACGGTCCCCGGGGCAGGCAATAGGGGCCCAGTACTTC | CASSQRSPGQAIGAQYF
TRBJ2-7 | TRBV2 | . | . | TGTGCCAGCACCGACGGGGGCGGGAGTACTTCCGAGCAGTACTTC | CASTDGGGSTSEQYF
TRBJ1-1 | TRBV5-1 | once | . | TGCGCCAGCAGCTTGACAGGAAAGAACACTGAAGCTTTCTTT | CASSLTGKNTEAFF
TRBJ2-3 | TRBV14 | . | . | TGTGCCAGCAGCTTAATCCGGGGGCTCGATACGCAGTATTTT | CASSLIRGLDTQYF
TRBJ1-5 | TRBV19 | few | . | TGTGCCAGTAGTGCCAGGGAGGTGAATCAGCCCCAGCATTTT | CASSAREVNQPQHF
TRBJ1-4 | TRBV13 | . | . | TGTGCCAGCAGCTTAGCTGGGGCGATGAGTAATGAAAAACTGTTTTTT | CASSLAGAMSNEKLFF
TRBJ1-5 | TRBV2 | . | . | TGTGCCAGCAGTGTGATAGGGGCCAATCAGCCCCAGCATTTT | CASSVIGANQPQHF
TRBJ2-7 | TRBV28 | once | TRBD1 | TGTGCCAGCAGTTCCCCTCCCGGGACAGGGGGCAGGGGTATGTACTTC | CASSSPPGTGGRGMYF
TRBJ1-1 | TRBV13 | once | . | TGTGCCAGCAGTCCAAGGACACAAATGAACACTGAAGCTTTCTTT | CASSPRTQMNTEAFF
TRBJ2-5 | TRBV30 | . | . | TGTGCCTGGAGTCAACGGACACTTGGAGCAGCCAAGCAGTACTTC | CAWSQRTLGAAKQYF
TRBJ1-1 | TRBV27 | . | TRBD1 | TGTGCCAGCAGGGTATTTGGGACAGGGTTCACTGAAGCTTTCTTT | CASRVFGTGFTEAFF
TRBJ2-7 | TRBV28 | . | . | TGTGCCAGCAGTCCTGGGGGTCCGCACTCCTACGAGCAGTACTTC | CASSPGGPHSYEQYF
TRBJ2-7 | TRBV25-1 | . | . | TGTGCCAGCAGTGAATACCGGGGCAAGGACGAGCAGTACTTC | CASSEYRGKDEQYF
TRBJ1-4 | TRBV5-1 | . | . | TGCGCCAGCAGCGCGGAAGGGGTGTTAAATGAAAAACTGTTTTTT | CASSAEGVLNEKLFF
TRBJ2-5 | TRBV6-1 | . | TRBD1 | TGTGCCAGTTGCCGGGACAGTCAAGAGACCCAGTACTTC | CASCRDSQETQYF
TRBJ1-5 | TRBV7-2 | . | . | TGTGCCAGCAGTTCGACAGGAATGAGCAATCAGCCCCAGCATTTT | CASSSTGMSNQPQHF
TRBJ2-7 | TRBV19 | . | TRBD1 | TGTGCCAGTAGTGGCCGGGACAGAGCCTACGAGCAGTACTTC | CASSGRDRAYEQYF
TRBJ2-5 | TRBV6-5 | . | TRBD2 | TGTGCCAGCAGGCGACTAGCGGGTGTCGAGTACTTC | CASRRLAGVEYF
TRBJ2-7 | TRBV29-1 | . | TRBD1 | TGCAGCGTTGAATATCCTGGGGGACAGGGGGGCTCCTACGAGCAGTACTTC | CSVEYPGGQGGSYEQYF
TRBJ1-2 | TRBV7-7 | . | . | TGTGCTAGCAGCTCAGGAGTATGGGGCTACACCTTC | CASSSGVWGYTF
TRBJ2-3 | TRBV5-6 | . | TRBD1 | TGTGCCAGCATCGACAGGGGGCCCACAGATACGCAGTATTTT | CASIDRGPTDTQYF
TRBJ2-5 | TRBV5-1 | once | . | TGCGCCAGCAGAAACCCCCCAGAGACCCAGTACTTC | CASRNPPETQYF
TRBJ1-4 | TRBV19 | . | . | TGTGCCAGTAGTATTGCCAGGGTGGGCGAAAAACTGTTTTTT | CASSIARVGEKLFF
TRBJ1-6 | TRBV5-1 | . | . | TGCGCCAGCAGCTTGGACCCGACCCCATCACCCCTCCACTTT | CASSLDPTPSPLHF
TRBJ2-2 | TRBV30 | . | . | TGTGCCTGGAGGGGGAGAGGGGAGCTGTTTTTT | CAWRGRGELFF
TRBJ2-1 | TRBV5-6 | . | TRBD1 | TGTGCCAGCAGCTTGGTGGGACAGTACAATGAGCAGTTCTTC | CASSLVGQYNEQFF
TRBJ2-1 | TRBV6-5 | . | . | TGTGCCAGCAGTTACTCGTCTCAGGCCTTGAGTGAGCAGTTCTTC | CASSYSSQALSEQFF
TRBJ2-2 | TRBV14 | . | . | TGTGCCAGCAGCCAAGCGGTCACCGGGGAGCTGTTTTTT | CASSQAVTGELFF
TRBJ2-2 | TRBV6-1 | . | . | TGTGCCAGCACCGGGCGGGTCGCGAACACCGGGGAGCTGTTTTTT | CASTGRVANTGELFF
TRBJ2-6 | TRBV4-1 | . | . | TGCGCCAGCAGCAGCGGGACAGTCGGGCCTGGGGCCAACGTCCTGACTTTC | CASSSGTVGPGANVLTF
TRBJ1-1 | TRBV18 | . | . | TGTGCCAGCTCACCTCGAGGGGGGACTGAAGCTTTCTTT | CASSPRGGTEAFF
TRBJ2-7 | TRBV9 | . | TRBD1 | TGTGCCAGCAGCGCGACAGGGGGTTCATACGAGCAGTACTTC | CASSATGGSYEQYF
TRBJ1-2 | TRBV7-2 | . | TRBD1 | TGTGCCAGCAGCCCCGGACAGGGTAGCAGTTCGAACAATGGCTACACCTTC | CASSPGQGSSSNNGYTF
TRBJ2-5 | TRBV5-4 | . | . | TGTGCCAGCAGCCCCGTAGGGTTAGAGACCCAGTACTTC | CASSPVGLETQYF